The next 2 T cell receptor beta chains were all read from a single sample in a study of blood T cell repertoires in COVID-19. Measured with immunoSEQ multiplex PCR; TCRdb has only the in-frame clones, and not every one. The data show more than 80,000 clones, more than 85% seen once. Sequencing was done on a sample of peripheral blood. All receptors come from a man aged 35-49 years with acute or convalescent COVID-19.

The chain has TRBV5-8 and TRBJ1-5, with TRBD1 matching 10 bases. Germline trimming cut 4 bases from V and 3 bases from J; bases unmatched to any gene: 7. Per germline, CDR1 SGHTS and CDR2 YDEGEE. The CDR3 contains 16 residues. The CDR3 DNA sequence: TGTGCCAGCAGCCTTTACGGGACAGGGGCCAATCAGCCCCAGCATTTT. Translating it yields CASSLYGTGANQPQHF.

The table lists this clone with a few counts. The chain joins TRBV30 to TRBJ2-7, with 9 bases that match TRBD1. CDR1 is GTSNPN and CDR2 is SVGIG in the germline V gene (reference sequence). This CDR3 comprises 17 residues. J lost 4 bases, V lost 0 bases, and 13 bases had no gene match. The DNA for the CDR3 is TGTGCCTGGAGTGTAAAGCCCGGACAGGGGCATGGATACGAGCAGTACTTC. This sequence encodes CAWSVKPGQGHGYEQYF. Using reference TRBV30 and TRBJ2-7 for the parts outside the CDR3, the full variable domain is SQTIHQWPATLVQPVGSPLSLECTVEGTSNPNLYWYRQAAGRGLQLLFYSVGIGQISSEVPQNLSASRPQDRQFILSSKKLLLSDSGFYLCAWSVKPGQGHGYEQYFGPGTRLTVT.